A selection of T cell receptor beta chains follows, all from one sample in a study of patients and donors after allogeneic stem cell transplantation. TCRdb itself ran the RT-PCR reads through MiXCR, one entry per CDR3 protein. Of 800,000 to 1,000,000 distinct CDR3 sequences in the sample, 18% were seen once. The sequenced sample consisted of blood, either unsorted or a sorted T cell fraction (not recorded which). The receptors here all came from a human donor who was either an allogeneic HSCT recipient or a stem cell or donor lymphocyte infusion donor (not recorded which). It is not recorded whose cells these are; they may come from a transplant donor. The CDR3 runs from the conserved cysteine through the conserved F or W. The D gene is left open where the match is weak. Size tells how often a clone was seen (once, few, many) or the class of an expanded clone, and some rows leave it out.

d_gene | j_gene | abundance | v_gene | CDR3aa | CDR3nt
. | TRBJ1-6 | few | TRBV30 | CAWSVEGKSPLHF | TGTGCCTGGAGTGTAGAGGGAAAATCACCCCTCCACTTT
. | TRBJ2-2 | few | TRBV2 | CASSPPSRVTGELFF | TGTGCCAGCAGCCCACCGTCACGGGTGACCGGGGAGCTGTTTTTT
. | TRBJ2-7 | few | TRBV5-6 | CASSSFNYGTPIGYEQYF | TGTGCCAGCAGCTCCTTCAATTATGGGACCCCGATTGGATACGAGCAGTACTTC
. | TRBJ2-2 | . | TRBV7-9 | CASSVKAGELFF | TGTGCCAGCAGCGTCAAGGCCGGGGAGCTGTTTTTT
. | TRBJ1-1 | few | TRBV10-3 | CAISGVADTEAFF | TGTGCCATCAGTGGGGTGGCGGACACTGAAGCTTTCTTT
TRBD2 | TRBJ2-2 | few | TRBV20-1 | CSASRLAGGATGELFF | TGCAGTGCTAGCCGCCTAGCGGGGGGTGCCACCGGGGAGCTGTTTTTT
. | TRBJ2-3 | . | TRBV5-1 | CASSLLRLRNTDTQYF | TGCGCCAGCAGCTTGCTTAGATTGCGGAACACAGATACGCAGTATTTT
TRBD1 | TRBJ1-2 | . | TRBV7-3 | CASSKDRGRDGYTF | TGTGCCAGCAGCAAGGACAGGGGGCGGGATGGCTACACCTTC
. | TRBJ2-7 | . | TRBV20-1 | CSASDTGHRTSYEQYF | TGCAGTGCTAGCGACACGGGACACCGCACATCTTACGAGCAGTACTTC
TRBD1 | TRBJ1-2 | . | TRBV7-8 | CASSPPVGQLYGYTF | TGTGCCAGCAGCCCCCCTGTGGGACAGCTCTATGGCTACACCTTC
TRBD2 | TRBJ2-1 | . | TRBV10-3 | CATGLAGYNEQFF | TGTGCCACCGGACTAGCTGGGTACAATGAGCAGTTCTTC
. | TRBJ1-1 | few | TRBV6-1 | CATSRGGSTEAFF | TGTGCCACCTCCCGGGGGGGTAGCACTGAAGCTTTCTTT
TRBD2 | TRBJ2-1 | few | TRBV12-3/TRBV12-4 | CASSSPSGGAQAFF | TGTGCCAGCAGTTCCCCTAGCGGGGGGGCCCAGGCGTTCTTC
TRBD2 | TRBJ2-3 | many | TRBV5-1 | CASSFGGEVTDTQYF | TGCGCCAGCAGCTTCGGGGGGGAGGTCACAGATACGCAGTATTTT
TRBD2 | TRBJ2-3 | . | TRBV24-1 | CATSPTLAGNTDTQYF | TGTGCCACCTCCCCGACACTAGCGGGGAACACAGATACGCAGTATTTT
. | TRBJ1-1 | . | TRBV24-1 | CATSDVYREVFF | TGTGCCACCAGTGATGTATACAGGGAGGTTTTCTTT
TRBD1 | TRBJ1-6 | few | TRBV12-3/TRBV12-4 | CASSQTGTGHSPLHF | TGTGCCAGCAGTCAAACCGGGACAGGGCATTCACCCCTCCACTTT
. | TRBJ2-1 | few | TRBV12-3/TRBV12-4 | CAIQGGKFSYNEQFF | TGTGCCATCCAGGGCGGGAAGTTCTCCTACAATGAGCAGTTCTTC
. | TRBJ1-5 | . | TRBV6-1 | CASSEVSVRWSNQPQHF | TGTGCCAGCAGTGAAGTTTCGGTCCGCTGGAGCAATCAGCCCCAGCATTTT
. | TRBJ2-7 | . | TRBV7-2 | CASSQGEGQNFEQYF | TGTGCCAGCAGCCAGGGGGAGGGCCAGAACTTCGAGCAGTACTTC
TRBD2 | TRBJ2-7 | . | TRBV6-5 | CASSYSGLAGDSYEQYF | TGTGCCAGCAGTTACTCCGGACTAGCGGGGGACTCCTACGAGCAGTACTTC
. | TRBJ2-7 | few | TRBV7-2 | CASSQRGGGTYEQYF | TGTGCCAGCAGCCAACGTGGCGGCGGAACCTACGAGCAGTACTTC
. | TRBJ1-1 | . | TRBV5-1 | CASSSLGGGEAFF | TGCGCCAGCAGCTCCCTGGGTGGAGGTGAAGCTTTCTTT
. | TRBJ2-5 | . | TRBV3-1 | CASSQEGVWAGRPKETQYF | TGTGCCAGCAGCCAAGAGGGAGTATGGGCGGGGCGGCCCAAAGAGACCCAGTACTTC
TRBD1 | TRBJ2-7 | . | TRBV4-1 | CASSHHRDSEDYEQYF | TGCGCCAGCAGCCACCACCGGGACAGCGAGGACTACGAGCAGTACTTC
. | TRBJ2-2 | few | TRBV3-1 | CASSQAGANTGELFF | TGTGCCAGCAGCCAAGCCGGGGCGAACACCGGGGAGCTGTTTTTT
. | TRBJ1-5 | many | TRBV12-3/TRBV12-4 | CASSSLHPKTYQPQHF | TGTGCCAGCAGTTCCCTTCACCCGAAGACCTATCAGCCCCAGCATTTT
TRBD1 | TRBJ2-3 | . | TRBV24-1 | CATSKDRATDTQYF | TGTGCCACCAGTAAAGACAGGGCTACGGATACGCAGTATTTT
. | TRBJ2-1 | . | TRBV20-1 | CSARDRRGSTLMEQFF | TGCAGTGCTAGAGATCGAAGAGGATCAACCCTTATGGAGCAGTTCTTC
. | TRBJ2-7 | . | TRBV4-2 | CASSQADTSGRTYEQYF | TGTGCCAGCAGCCAAGCCGACACGAGCGGGCGAACCTACGAGCAGTACTTC
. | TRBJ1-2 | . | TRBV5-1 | CASSFSGNGYTF | TGCGCCAGCAGCTTTTCGGGGAATGGCTACACCTTC
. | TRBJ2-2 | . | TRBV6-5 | CASSWAQVNTGELFF | TGTGCCAGCAGTTGGGCACAGGTTAACACCGGGGAGCTGTTTTTT
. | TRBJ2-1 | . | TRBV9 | CASSVLAEEQFF | TGTGCCAGCAGCGTACTCGCGGAGGAGCAGTTCTTC
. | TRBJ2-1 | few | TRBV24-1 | CATSDPRTEGQFF | TGTGCCACCAGTGATCCCCGGACAGAGGGGCAGTTCTTC
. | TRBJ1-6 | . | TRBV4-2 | CASSQDRGTDNSPLHF | TGTGCCAGCAGCCAAGACCGAGGCACTGATAATTCACCCCTCCACTTT
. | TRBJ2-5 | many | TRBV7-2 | CASSLTRPETQYF | TGTGCCAGCAGCTTAACTAGACCCGAGACCCAGTACTTC
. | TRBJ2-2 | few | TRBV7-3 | CASSLVGESTGELFF | TGTGCCAGCAGCTTAGTGGGGGAGAGCACCGGGGAGCTGTTTTTT
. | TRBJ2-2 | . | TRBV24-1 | CATSPGTHTGELFF | TGTGCCACCTCGCCGGGAACACATACCGGGGAGCTGTTTTTT
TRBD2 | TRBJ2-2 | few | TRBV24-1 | CATSDTGTSANTGELFF | TGTGCCACCAGTGATACAGGGACTAGCGCGAACACCGGGGAGCTGTTTTTT
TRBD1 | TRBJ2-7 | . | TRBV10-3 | CAISAGQTYEQYF | TGTGCCATCAGTGCGGGACAGACCTACGAGCAGTACTTC
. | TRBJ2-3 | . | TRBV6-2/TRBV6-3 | CASSYVILPTDTQYF | TGTGCCAGCAGTTACGTGATCCTACCCACAGATACGCAGTATTTT
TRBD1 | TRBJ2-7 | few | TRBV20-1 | CGFSGQGFEQYF | TGCGGCTTCTCGGGACAGGGGTTCGAGCAGTACTTC
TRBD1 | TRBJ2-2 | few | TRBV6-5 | CASSYRDRGNTGELFF | TGTGCCAGCAGTTACAGGGACAGGGGGAACACCGGGGAGCTGTTTTTT
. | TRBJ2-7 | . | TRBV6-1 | CASSDIVMKAEYEQYF | TGTGCCAGCAGTGATATTGTGATGAAGGCTGAATACGAGCAGTACTTC
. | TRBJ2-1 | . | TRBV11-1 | CASSLALQGWYNEQFF | TGTGCCAGCAGCTTAGCGCTCCAGGGATGGTACAATGAGCAGTTCTTC
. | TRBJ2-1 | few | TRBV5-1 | CASSLEMVGHEQFF | TGCGCCAGCAGCTTGGAGATGGTAGGGCATGAGCAGTTCTTC
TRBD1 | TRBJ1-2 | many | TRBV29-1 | CSVPSGGFAYGYTF | TGCAGCGTTCCATCAGGGGGCTTTGCCTATGGCTACACCTTC
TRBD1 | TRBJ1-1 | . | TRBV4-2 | CASSHVGQSEAFF | TGTGCCAGCAGCCACGTGGGACAGTCTGAAGCTTTCTTT
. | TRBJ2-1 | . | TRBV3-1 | CASSASRGGRNEQFF | TGTGCCAGCAGCGCAAGCAGGGGGGGGCGAAATGAGCAGTTCTTC
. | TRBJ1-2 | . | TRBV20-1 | CSARFMGGSPNYGYTF | TGCAGTGCTAGGTTCATGGGGGGCAGCCCTAACTATGGCTACACCTTC
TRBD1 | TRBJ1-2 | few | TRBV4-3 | CASSQARDSRNYGYTF | TGCGCCAGCAGCCAAGCTCGGGACAGTAGAAACTATGGCTACACCTTC